The 14 T cell receptor beta chains below all came from one sample that was sequenced in a study of blood T cell repertoires in COVID-19. Profiled with immunoSEQ multiplex PCR; TCRdb holds only in-frame clones, not every one. The data contain approximately 110,000 clones, about two thirds of them singletons. Sequencing used peripheral blood. Receptor source: a human donor with acute or convalescent COVID-19. The donor label of this sample is uncertain.

This chain connects TRBV11-2 to TRBJ2-3; 8 positions match TRBD1. V gave up 5 bases and J gave up 11 bases; unmatched junction bases: 3. The CDR3 length is 11 residues. Germline values: CDR1 SGHAT, CDR2 FQNNGV. The CDR3 DNA follows: TGTGCCAGCAGCCAGGGGACAGGGCAGTATTTT. It codes for CASSQGTGQYF.

The chain uses TRBV15 and TRBJ2-7; D remains unclear. V lost 0 bases and J lost 3, with 3 bases in between. Germline V CDR1 and CDR2: LNHNV, YYDKDF (reference sequence). The CDR3 sequence is 12 residues long. The CDR3 protein is CATSRDGYEQYF. The DNA for the CDR3 is TGTGCCACCAGCAGAGACGGCTACGAGCAGTACTTC.

The chain carries TRBV28 and TRBJ2-2, with 10 nucleotides matching TRBD2. Germline V gene data show CDR1 as MDHEN and CDR2 as SYDVKM. This CDR3 has 16 residues. Trimming took 4 bases from V and 1 from J; bases not matched to a gene: 3. The CDR3 nucleotides read TGTGCCAGCAGTTACGGACTAGCGGTGAACACCGGGGAGCTGTTTTTT. Its translation is CASSYGLAVNTGELFF. Drawing the rest from reference TRBV28 and TRBJ2-2, the complete variable domain is DVKVTQSSRYLVKRTGEKVFLECVQDMDHENMFWYRQDPGLGLRLIYFSYDVKMKEKGDIPEGYSVSREKKERFSLILESASTNQTSMYLCASSYGLAVNTGELFFGEGSRLTVL.

The chain is built from TRBV12-5 and TRBJ2-7, with a weak D call TRBD1 (5 bases). Per germline, CDR1 LGHNT and CDR2 FRNRAP. The germline V and J ends were trimmed by 5 bases and 0 bases, with 14 bases remaining between them. The CDR3 runs to 15 residues. Here the CDR3 DNA reads TGTGCTAGTGGTGCCTCAGGGTTTTTCTCCTACGAGCAGTACTTC. Protein product: CASGASGFFSYEQYF.

This clone was counted between two and nine times. J is TRBJ2-5 and V is TRBV13; tentatively, D is TRBD2 (7 bases). V gave up 5 bases and J gave up 2 bases, with 15 bases separating them. Germline V CDR1 and CDR2: PRHDT, FYEKMQ (reference sequence). CDR3 length: 15 residues. The CDR3 is CASSPPRGAQETQYF. CDR3 in DNA: TGTGCCAGCAGCCCTCCTCGGGGGGCGCAAGAGACCCAGTACTTC.

CDR3 in amino acids: CASSLGLARTDTQYF. CDR3 nucleotide sequence: TGTGCCAGCAGTTTGGGACTAGCACGCACAGATACGCAGTATTTT. This chain joins TRBV27 and TRBJ2-3; 9 bases line up with TRBD2. Germline V gene data show CDR1 as MNHEY and CDR2 as SMNVEV (reference sequence). The J segment lost 1 base and the V segment lost 3 bases, leaving 2 bases of the junction unmatched. This CDR3 has 15 residues.

This clone was detected only a few times. The gene calls are TRBV18 and TRBJ2-5; D gene uncertain. CDR3 length: 14 amino acids. Trimming removed 4 bases from V and 2 bases from J, with 11 bases in between. The V gene's germline CDR1 is KGHSH and CDR2 LQKENI. CDR3 amino acids: CASSLSYIQETQYF. Here the CDR3 DNA reads TGTGCCAGCTCACTCTCATACATTCAAGAGACCCAGTACTTC.

This clone was found a few times. The V gene is TRBV5-5, the J gene TRBJ1-5; possible D gene TRBD1, 6 bases. CDR3 length equals 14 residues. Germline loops: CDR1 SGHKS, CDR2 YYEKEE (reference sequence). V lost 3 bases and J lost 5, with 12 bases in between. The CDR3 sequence is CASSYRAGDQPQHF. The CDR3 DNA reads as TGTGCCAGCAGCTACAGGGCGGGGGATCAGCCCCAGCATTTT.

This clone was detected a few times. V and J are TRBV5-1 and TRBJ2-7; D is undetermined. Germline V gene sequence: CDR1 SGHRS, CDR2 YFSETQ. V was pared by 5 bases and J by 2 bases, with 8 bases between. The CDR3 consists of 12 residues. The CDR3 sequence is CASSSGTYEQYF. The CDR3 DNA sequence: TGCGCCAGCAGTTCAGGAACCTACGAGCAGTACTTC.

This clone turned up a few times. The chain recombines TRBV4-1 with TRBJ2-2; TRBD1 aligns across 8 bases. CDR1 is MGHRA, CDR2 YSYEKL, per germline. The J segment lost 5 bases and the V segment lost 1 base, leaving 3 bases of the junction unmatched. There are 15 residues in the CDR3. The CDR3 spells CASSQGTGWTGELFF. DNA of the CDR3: TGCGCCAGCAGCCAAGGGACAGGGTGGACCGGGGAGCTGTTTTTT.

V is TRBV15 and J is TRBJ1-2, with 7 positions matching TRBD1. The CDR3 length is 16 residues. Germline loops: CDR1 LNHNV, CDR2 YYDKDF (reference sequence). The trim removed 1 base at V and 4 bases at J, leaving 9 bases unmatched. The CDR3 reads CATSRVGAGGIYGYTF. In DNA, the CDR3 is TGTGCCACCAGCAGAGTGGGGGCAGGGGGAATCTATGGCTACACCTTC.

The chain uses TRBV6-5 and TRBJ2-3, with D maybe TRBD2 (5 bases). V lost 7 bases and J 0 bases, leaving 14 bases between the germline ends. This CDR3 has 15 amino acids. The germline V gene encodes CDR1 MNHEY and CDR2 SVGAGI. The CDR3 region has the DNA TGTGCCAGCATTCCAAGCGGCGCTAGCACAGATACGCAGTATTTT. Protein product: CASIPSGASTDTQYF.

The genes are TRBV7-6 and TRBJ2-1; D uncertain. From germline, CDR1 is SGHVS and CDR2 FNYEAQ. This CDR3 has 15 amino acids. The V end lost 2 bases, the J end lost 6 bases, and 14 bases lay between the germline ends. The chain's CDR3 is CASSLNELISNEQFF. CDR3 nucleotide sequence: TGTGCCAGCAGCTTAAACGAACTCATAAGCAATGAGCAGTTCTTC.

This clone occurred many times. The J gene is TRBJ2-1, the V gene TRBV28, with D perhaps matching TRBD2 (5 bases). V lost 3 bases and J lost 5, with 11 bases in between. The CDR3 totals 14 residues. Germline loops: CDR1 MDHEN, CDR2 SYDVKM. CDR3 bases: TGTGCCAGCAGTTTTCGCGGACTCCACAATGAGCAGTTCTTC. Translated, it gives CASSFRGLHNEQFF.